This TCR beta chain came from a study of T-cell reconstitution after alpha-beta-depleted transplantation in children. Regarding the study as a whole: Some patients showed high day-60 TCRbeta diversity, which derived from surviving recipient T cells and thymic progenitors. Alpha-beta T cells present about two months after transplant were reported to originate from several hundred expanded graft clones. Hyperexpanded clones declined; after one year, newly produced T cells mostly supplied diversity.

Trimming removed 7 bases at V and 7 bases at J, with 20 bases between. Germline V gene data show CDR1 as MNHEY and CDR2 as SVGAGI. The CDR3 consists of 15 residues. Preparation of the TCRbeta library was carried out with unique molecular identifiers. Using its own MiXCR run on the PCR reads, TCRdb lists one record per CDR3 protein. The table shows about 300,000 distinct CDR3 sequences, with roughly 8.2% occurring only once. This clonotype was seen only a few times. Its target is unknown. The sequences come from peripheral blood, collected 360 days after TCRalphabeta/CD19-depleted stem cell transplant. The sequence was obtained from a female patient younger than 10 who had a stem cell transplant for Fanconi anemia, so the T cells may come from the graft donor. The rearrangement uses TRBV6-5 and TRBJ1-3; D may be TRBD1 (6 bases). The chain's CDR3 is CASNPPFGGRNTIYF. For the CDR3, the DNA is TGTGCCAGCAATCCACCGTTTGGGGGGCGGAACACCATATATTTT.